This T cell receptor beta chain came from a study of beta chain features in type 1 diabetes. General study results and limits: Shortening that was moderate but significant affected the TCRB CDR3s of Type 1 diabetes patients in all four CD4+ subsets. In these data, an HLA type influence on TCRB rearrangement remained unresolved.

A CD45RO/CCR7/CD25/CD127/CD95/CD27 panel sorted naive, central memory, regulatory and stem cell-like memory CD4+ cells. Sort purity for all populations was recorded as exceeding 98%. Looked up from germline, CDR1 is ENHRY and CDR2 is SYGVKD. Trimming left V 0 bases short and J 6 bases short, with 15 bases between. This CDR3 comprises 16 residues. TCRB transcripts that were expressed got sequenced, as all of the isolated RNA had been reverse transcribed. Using immunoSEQ multiplex PCR, the repertoire was profiled, and TCRdb retains in-frame clones only, with some absent. Of 600,000 to 650,000 clones detected, 15% to 19% appear once; the ten largest clones hold around 0.095%. This clone appeared a few times. The antigen is unknown.

This TCR came from a man younger than 35 in good health. The source material was naive CD4+ T cells from blood. The genes are TRBV10-3 and TRBJ1-5; D gene unclear. The CDR3 sequence is CAISESAARTTQPQHF. The CDR3 DNA sequence: TGTGCCATCAGTGAGTCCGCTGCCAGGACGACTCAGCCCCAGCATTTT.